The following is a TCR beta chain sequence with its context. What antigen it recognizes has not been identified. Nothing much larger sits one base from this clone, and base qualities are not available. TCRbeta CDR3 regions were amplified from genomic DNA by means of the immunoSEQ Assay, a bias-controlled multiplex PCR. Per the original workflow: The number of nucleated cells in each sample was estimated from the amplification of reference gene primers within the assay. To quantify the absolute abundance of each unique TCRbeta CDR3 rearrangement, sequence reads were collapsed and filtered. For each sample, productive Simpson clonality was calculated by taking the square root of Simpson's diversity index across productive rearrangements. The clones in this table, taken by TCRdb from immuneACCESS, are in-frame only. Not every clone is retained; where verified, under half of the shortfall comes from an unresolved V gene, and the cause of the rest is unknown. That table gives V, J and clone size, and the DNA gave D and trimming. The sample includes 200,000 to 250,000 clones, with more than 80% observed a single time. The ten most abundant clones make up around 2% of the sample.

CDR1 SGHAT and CDR2 FQNNGV were looked up in the germline V gene. The CDR3 sequence holds 13 residues, the cysteine and phenylalanine included. The entry retains the CDR3 DNA only, 39 bases that are in frame from base 1. V is trimmed back by 1 base and J by 4 bases, and the junction contains 0 bases that no gene match accounts for. The data were taken from a study of blood T cell repertoires in COVID-19 (dated by TCRdb to 2018 to 2021). About the study as a whole: Collaborator samples came from the United States, Italy and Spain and covered acute and convalescent phases of COVID-19. The material from the prospective study consisted of cDNA or gDNA derived from T cells, B-cell-depleted T cells, or PBMCs. Deeply sampled blood TCRbeta repertoires from subjects exposed to, actively infected with, or recovered from COVID-19 were included in the dataset. The repertoires were made available in a free public database intended to serve as a resource for research on the immune response to SARS-CoV-2. The samples were drawn from two sources: the first 160 participants of the ongoing ImmuneRACE study, and 1,254 subjects contributed by 6 global collaborators. A de-identified subject ID, COVID-19 status, age in years and sex were almost always included in the sample metadata. HLA class I and class II types, where available, came from metadata supplied by the sample provider rather than from assay-based typing.

A second Seattle source provided samples from volunteer blood donors who had recovered from COVID-19. Each collaborating institution followed its own protocols to collect whole blood in K2EDTA tubes. For TCRbeta analysis, collaborators shipped samples in one of three forms: frozen whole blood, isolated PBMCs, or DNA extracted from either of those sample types. Points the paper makes about the study in general: Clinical and demographic metadata were provided uncurated, with the amount varying by source and participant.

The sequence joins TRBV11-2 to TRBJ1-2, with 7 bases matching TRBD1. The sample was peripheral blood. The sequence was collected from a man aged 30 to 45 who had recovered from COVID-19. The sequenced DNA: TGTGCCAGCAGCTTAGGGGACAGCTATGGCTACACCTTC. The encoded protein is CASSLGDSYGYTF.